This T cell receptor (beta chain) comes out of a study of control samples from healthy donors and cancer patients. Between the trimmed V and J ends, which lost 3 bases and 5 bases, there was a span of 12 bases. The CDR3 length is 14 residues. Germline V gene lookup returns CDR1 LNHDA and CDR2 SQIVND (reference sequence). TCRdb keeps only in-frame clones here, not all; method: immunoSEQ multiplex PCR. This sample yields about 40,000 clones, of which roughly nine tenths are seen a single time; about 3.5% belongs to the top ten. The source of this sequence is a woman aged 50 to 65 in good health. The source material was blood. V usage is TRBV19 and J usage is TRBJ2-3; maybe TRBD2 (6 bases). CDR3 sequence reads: CASSMRGMGDTQYF. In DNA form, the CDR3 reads TGTGCCAGTAGTATGCGCGGGATGGGAGATACGCAGTATTTT.